This T cell receptor (beta chain) was captured in a study of tumor and adjacent non-tumor tissue in lung cancer. Study results and caveats: In normal lung, the top 100 clones were significantly more dominant than in tumor. Significantly higher TCR diversity was found in tumor than normal lung.

The CDR3 extends over 13 amino acids. This sample's RNA came from whole unsorted tissue. Between August and November 2014, newly diagnosed, chemotherapy-naive lung cancer patients underwent thoracic surgery in China. This clonotype is a singleton in its sample. Its antigen is not known. The library came from three nested PCR rounds adapted from ARM-PCR protocols. TCRdb recomputed calls from the multiplex PCR reads with MiXCR, one row per CDR3 protein. The sample records some 84,000 distinct CDR3 sequences, about 66% being singletons. The receptor was isolated from a man aged 70-80 years with non-small cell lung cancer. Sequencing was performed on lung tumor tissue. The V gene is TRBV21-1, the J gene TRBJ1-6. TRBV21-1 is listed as a pseudogene. This CDR3 reads CASNKEGDSPLHF. The CDR3 DNA follows: TGTGCCAGCAACAAAGAAGGCGATTCACCCCTCCACTTT.